This passage covers 6 T cell receptor beta chains from one sample sequenced in a study of shared clonotypes between healthy human individuals. Data came from immunoSEQ multiplex PCR; TCRdb stores just in-frame clones and leaves some out. The sample has 950,000 to 1,200,000 clones; roughly 77% are singletons. Sequenced sample: memory CD4+ T cells from PBMCs. As for subset: CD45RA-negative fraction. These receptor sequences come from a man between 18 and 29 years old in good health. Some clones in this sample may be carry-over from other donors' samples.

There are a few counts of this clone. The chain carries TRBV10-3 and TRBJ1-1; no clear D gene. V was pared by 10 bases and J by 0 bases, with 15 bases between. The germline gives CDR1 ENHRY, CDR2 SYGVKD. There are 14 residues in the CDR3. CDR3 sequence reads: CATIREPMNTEAFF. CDR3 sequence (DNA): TGTGCCACGATTAGGGAGCCCATGAACACTGAAGCTTTCTTT.

This sequence joins TRBV25-1 and TRBJ2-5; 11 bases match TRBD2. From germline, CDR1 is MGHDK and CDR2 SYGVNS. This CDR3 comprises 15 residues. J gave up 5 bases and V 3 bases, and 5 bases lay outside the gene matches. The CDR3 bases are TGTGCCAGCAGTGATAGCGGGAGGGCCCCGGAGACCCAGTACTTC. The encoded protein is CASSDSGRAPETQYF.

The chain couples TRBV18 to TRBJ1-6; TRBD1 aligns across 7 bases. From germline, CDR1 is KGHSH and CDR2 LQKENI. This CDR3 has 16 residues. With 6 bases clipped from V and 7 bases from J, the junction kept 12 bases outside the gene matches. CDR3 DNA: TGTGCCAGCTCCCAATCCGGGACAGCCGCAAATTCACCCCTCCACTTT. This codes for CASSQSGTAANSPLHF.

This sequence joins TRBV10-3 and TRBJ2-5, with D unclear. V was shortened by 3 bases and J by 1 base, with 3 bases between the two germline ends. CDR3 length: 12 residues. Per the germline V gene, CDR1 is ENHRY and CDR2 is SYGVKD. The CDR3, as DNA: TGTGCCATCAGTGATATCCAAGAGACCCAGTACTTC. Its protein product is CAISDIQETQYF.

In its sample, this clone was seen a few times. The chain's CDR3 is CASRGQREAFF. CDR3 coding DNA: TGTGCCAGCAGGGGACAGCGAGAAGCTTTCTTT. The J gene is TRBJ1-1, the V gene TRBV2, with 7 positions matching TRBD1. In germline, CDR1 is SNHLY, CDR2 FYNNEI. With 6 bases clipped from V and 8 bases from J, the junction kept 3 bases outside the gene matches. This CDR3 spans 11 amino acids.

The chain is built from TRBV29-1 and TRBJ1-4; the D is unclear. The germline V gene has CDR1 SQVTM and CDR2 ANQGSEA. CDR3 size: 12 residues. Between the trimmed V and J ends, which lost 7 bases and 5 bases, there was a span of 11 bases. The CDR3 bases are TGCAGCGCCTCCGGACGCAATGAAAAACTGTTTTTT. It encodes CSASGRNEKLFF.